Below are 24 T cell receptor beta chains sequenced from a single sample in a study of cytomegalovirus exposure and HLA in healthy donors. Primers included in the PCR were 60 Vbeta and 13 Jbeta primers. This table comes from immunoSEQ multiplex PCR, and its TCRdb copy is limited to in-frame clones, with some not included. The data contain under 200,000 clones, more than 60% of them singletons. Sequenced input: PBMCs. The receptors derive from a woman between 45 and 65 years old in good health and CMV-seropositive.

This chain uses TRBV6-1 with TRBJ2-2; tentative D call: TRBD1 (6 bases). Germline loops: CDR1 MNHNS, CDR2 SASEGT. V lost 7 bases, J lost 4 bases, and 13 bases lay in between. The CDR3 loop spans 14 amino acids. CDR3 nucleotide sequence: TGTGCCAGCACCCAGGACAGAATCACCGGGGAGCTGTTTTTT. Translated, it gives CASTQDRITGELFF.

The chain links TRBV18 to TRBJ2-3; TRBD2 matches at 7 bases. The germline gives CDR1 KGHSH, CDR2 LQKENI. This CDR3 comprises 16 residues. Losses at the gene ends were 2 bases for V and 3 bases for J; bases not matched to a gene: 8. The CDR3 reads CASSPGRLAVTDTQYF. CDR3 DNA sequence: TGTGCCAGCTCACCAGGGCGACTAGCAGTGACAGATACGCAGTATTTT.

The V call is TRBV11-3, the J call TRBJ2-2; D perhaps matches TRBD2 (6 bases). Looked up from germline, CDR1 is SGHNT and CDR2 is YENEEA. CDR3 length: 15 residues. V lost 3 bases to trimming and J lost 5 bases, with 13 bases between them. The CDR3 nucleotides read TGTGCCAGCAGCTTTTCACTGGGGAGGACCGGGGAGCTGTTTTTT. It specifies CASSFSLGRTGELFF.

This chain joins TRBV4-3 and TRBJ1-2; possible D gene TRBD1, 6 bases. The CDR3 totals 14 residues. Germline CDR1 reads LGHNA; CDR2 reads YSLEER. Trimming removed 4 bases from V and 8 bases from J, with 17 bases in between. Here the CDR3 reads CASSRLMGQGGYTF. The CDR3 coding sequence is TGCGCCAGCAGCCGGCTGATGGGACAAGGAGGCTACACCTTC.

This rearrangement joins TRBV18 to TRBJ2-3, with 14 bases that match TRBD2. V shed 3 bases, J shed 5 bases, and the junction held 4 bases outside the gene matches. This CDR3 comprises 16 residues. The V gene's germline CDR1 is KGHSH and CDR2 LQKENI. The CDR3 loop is CASSPTSGRAGDTQYF. The CDR3 DNA sequence: TGTGCCAGCTCACCGACTAGCGGGAGGGCCGGAGATACGCAGTATTTT.

The chain couples TRBV6-1 to TRBJ2-6, with D hard to call. V was clipped by 1 base and J by 1 base, with 5 bases between them. The CDR3 totals 15 residues. Germline CDR1 and CDR2: MNHNS and SASEGT. CDR3 bases: TGTGCCAGCAGTGAAGGCGGTTCTGGGGCCAACGTCCTGACTTTC. It translates to CASSEGGSGANVLTF.

The CDR3 DNA reads TGTGCTAGTGGTTTTTCCGGAGGGGGCGTTCCCTACGAGCAGTACTTC. Its translation is CASGFSGGGVPYEQYF. The rearrangement links TRBV12-5 to TRBJ2-7; D possibly corresponds to TRBD1 (7 bases). The CDR3 contains 16 residues. V dropped 3 bases and J dropped 2 bases, with 17 bases sitting between them. The germline V gene encodes CDR1 LGHNT and CDR2 FRNRAP.

This sequence joins TRBV4-3 and TRBJ1-1, with 11 nucleotides matching TRBD1. CDR1 is LGHNA and CDR2 is YSLEER in the germline V gene. With V trimmed by 8 bases and J by 10 bases, 9 bases remained unmatched. The CDR3 extends over 13 amino acids. The CDR3 region is CASGRDRGSGAFF. CDR3 nucleotides: TGCGCCAGCGGTCGGGACAGGGGGAGTGGAGCTTTCTTT.

The rearrangement links TRBV14 to TRBJ2-7; weak D call: TRBD1 (5 bases). Trimming took 1 base from V and 1 from J, leaving 17 bases between them. Looked up from germline, CDR1 is SGHDN and CDR2 is FVKESK. CDR3 length: 17 amino acids. Here the CDR3 reads CASSQGSRAPASYEQYF. In DNA form, the CDR3 reads TGTGCCAGCAGCCAAGGCAGCAGGGCGCCAGCTTCCTACGAGCAGTACTTC.

The chain has TRBV7-2 and TRBJ1-2; D unresolved. Trimming took off 1 base at V and 2 bases at J, with 17 bases between the two ends. This CDR3 has 17 residues. Germline V lookup: CDR1 SGHTA, CDR2 FQGNSA. CDR3 in amino acids: CASSLDPGSSANYGYTF. In DNA, the CDR3 is TGTGCCAGCAGCTTAGACCCGGGAAGCTCCGCCAACTATGGCTACACCTTC.

The chain combines TRBV5-6 with TRBJ1-3; TRBD1 agrees at 10 bases. Germline-derived CDR1 and CDR2 are SGHDT and YYEEEE. The CDR3 covers 17 residues. Trimming took 4 bases from V and 5 from J; bases not matched to a gene: 12. The DNA for the CDR3 is TGTGCCAGCAGCCCCGGGACAGGGGCCTCTCTTAGAAACACCATATATTTT. This translates into CASSPGTGASLRNTIYF.

The CDR3 sequence: CASSSGQNLGDPKAFF. The CDR3 DNA reads as TGTGCCAGCAGTTCGGGACAGAACCTGGGGGATCCCAAAGCTTTCTTT. The V call is TRBV6-6, the J call TRBJ1-1, with 7 positions matching TRBD1. J lost 9 bases, V lost 4 bases, and 17 bases had no gene match. The CDR3 has 16 residues. Germline V lookup: CDR1 MNHNY, CDR2 SVGAGI (reference sequence).

This chain connects TRBV11-2 to TRBJ2-1, with D possibly TRBD2 on 6 matching bases. Between the trimmed V and J ends, which lost 5 bases and 1 base, there was a span of 12 bases. Germline V CDR1 and CDR2: SGHAT, FQNNGV. CDR3 length equals 15 residues. The DNA for the CDR3 is TGTGCCAGCAGCCGCCTCCTAGCGTCCTACAATGAGCAGTTCTTC. This translates into CASSRLLASYNEQFF.

The gene calls are TRBV2 and TRBJ2-2, with a possible D match to TRBD1 (5 bases). The CDR3 is 14 amino acids. The V gene lost 7 bases and the J gene lost 2 bases, with 11 bases spanning the gap. Germline CDR1 SNHLY, CDR2 FYNNEI. The chain's CDR3 is CASTEQANTGELFF. The CDR3, as DNA: TGTGCCAGCACCGAACAGGCCAACACCGGGGAGCTGTTTTTT.

The chain employs TRBV11-3 and TRBJ1-4, with 8 bases identical to TRBD1. The CDR3 sequence is 15 residues long. Germline V gene lookup returns CDR1 SGHNT and CDR2 YENEEA. The junction had 9 bases not matched to a gene; V was cut back by 5 bases and J by 7 bases. CDR3 loop: CASSLLTGGSEKLFF. The CDR3 bases are TGTGCCAGCAGCCTCCTCACAGGGGGATCTGAAAAACTGTTTTTT.

This rearrangement joins TRBV18 to TRBJ2-1, with unresolved D. CDR3 length: 13 amino acids. The V end was cut by 6 bases, the J end by 7 bases, with 13 bases between. The germline V gene encodes CDR1 KGHSH and CDR2 LQKENI. CDR3 in DNA: TGTGCCAGCTCGCTCGAGCCCGGTAATGAGCAGTTCTTC. Its protein product is CASSLEPGNEQFF.

The chain links TRBV6-6 to TRBJ1-5, with D perhaps TRBD1 (5 bases). The CDR3 covers 16 residues. CDR1 is MNHNY and CDR2 is SVGAGI in the germline V gene (reference sequence). The V gene lost 8 bases and the J gene lost 5 bases, with 22 bases spanning the gap. CDR3 sequence (DNA): TGTGCCAGCGGCGACCACCACTCCGGGGGTGATCAGCCCCAGCATTTT. It translates to CASGDHHSGGDQPQHF.

The chain recombines TRBV7-6 with TRBJ1-3; 10 bases match TRBD1. Germline V gives CDR1 SGHVS, CDR2 FNYEAQ. The CDR3 loop spans 15 amino acids. With V trimmed by 3 bases and J by 2 bases, 1 base remained unmatched. The CDR3: CASSFDRGPGNTIYF. The CDR3, as DNA: TGTGCCAGCAGCTTTGACAGGGGGCCTGGAAACACCATATATTTT.

V gene TRBV5-4 combines with J gene TRBJ2-1; 8 positions agree with TRBD1. CDR3 size: 13 residues. The V and J ends lost 7 bases and 7 bases, in that order; junction bases with no gene match: 7. The V gene's germline CDR1 is SGHNT and CDR2 YYREEE (reference sequence). The CDR3 region is CASGTGRKNEQFF. In nucleotides, the CDR3 is TGTGCCAGCGGGACAGGTAGGAAAAATGAGCAGTTCTTC.

There are a few counts of this clone. The gene calls are TRBV6-6 and TRBJ2-1; 8 bases line up with TRBD1. V gave up 6 bases and J gave up 9 bases; unmatched junction bases: 7. This CDR3 has 13 amino acids. CDR1 is MNHNY and CDR2 is SVGAGI in the germline V gene (reference sequence). CDR3 protein: CASSKGQASEQFF. The CDR3 region has the DNA TGTGCCAGCAGCAAGGGACAGGCTAGTGAGCAGTTCTTC.

This clone has more than one count but fewer than ten. The rearrangement links TRBV9 to TRBJ1-4, with D possibly matching TRBD1 (6 bases). Germline V gene sequence: CDR1 SGDLS, CDR2 YYNGEE. Trimming took off 4 bases at V and 2 bases at J, with 12 bases between the two ends. The CDR3 has 15 residues. CDR3 in amino acids: CASSPRGYTNEKLFF. Here the CDR3 DNA reads TGTGCCAGCAGCCCTAGGGGGTACACTAATGAAAAACTGTTTTTT.

This clone was detected once. CDR3 residues: CASSLWGEGETQYF. The CDR3 DNA sequence: TGTGCCAGCAGCTTATGGGGGGAGGGCGAGACCCAGTACTTC. The chain links TRBV7-2 to TRBJ2-5, with 7 bases aligning to TRBD2. This CDR3 is 14 amino acids long. Germline V gene lookup returns CDR1 SGHTA and CDR2 FQGNSA. V lost 2 bases and J lost 5; bases outside the gene matches: 5.

As concerns this clone: An end of the junction differs from the germline gene, which may be a read error. V is TRBV7-7 and J is TRBJ2-3; TRBD2 matches 12 bases. Germline assignment: CDR1 SSHAT and CDR2 FNYEAQ (reference sequence). The CDR3 is made up of 16 amino acids. Here the CDR3 DNA reads TGTGCTAGCAGCTTAGGACTAGCGGGGTCTACAGATACGCAGTATTTT. This encodes CASSLGLAGSTDTQYF.

This chain links TRBV28 with TRBJ1-2; D is ambiguous. From germline, CDR1 is MDHEN and CDR2 SYDVKM. The CDR3 extends over 13 amino acids. The V end was cut by 4 bases, the J end by 0 bases, with 6 bases between. CDR3 in DNA: TGTGCCAGCAGTTCTTCCGCTAACTATGGCTACACCTTC. Translation: CASSSSANYGYTF.